The T cell receptor (beta chain) under discussion was sequenced for a study of T cell repertoires in cytomegalovirus infection. As for the study in general: Recently identified HLA-C-restricted CMV epitopes were among the peptides used. Indications came from public TCR beta signatures; they pointed to CMV infection and to a matching HLA type.

CDR3 length equals 11 residues. V was trimmed by 7 bases and J by 7 bases, leaving 8 bases between them. The germline CDR1 and CDR2 sequences are SNHLY and FYNNEI. Points on this clonotype: The antigen is undetermined.

TCRdb re-analysed the reads in MiXCR, keeping a single row per CDR3 protein. The sample has around 430,000 distinct CDR3 sequences, approximately 40% seen once. The rearrangement links TRBV2 to TRBJ2-1; D not certain. The sample was cultured PBMCs, taken from culture after CMV antigen stimulation. This TCR derives from a human donor in good health (CMV status not recorded). Some clones in this sample may be carry-over from other donors' samples. The CDR3 here is CASTYENEQFF. The CDR3 DNA reads TGTGCCAGCACCTATGAGAATGAGCAGTTCTTC.